This T cell receptor (beta chain) was identified during a study of naive and memory T cell subsets (dated by TCRdb to about 2017). In terms of the full investigation: Sorted naive and memory T cell subsets from peripheral blood were analyzed in the study using a UMI-based, open-source pipeline for TCR alpha and beta sequencing. The functional CMV T cell responses agreed completely with IgG serology results. RNA was DNase-treated and reverse transcribed with TCR constant-region primers, mostly using SuperScript III. Results and caveats for the whole study, not just this receptor: In both CD4 and CD8 cells, the Gini index increased while Shannon and inverse Simpson diversity decreased from naive through CM, EM and EMRA. The repertoire findings for the naive and memory subsets could not be validated against a ground truth because none was available. Once error correction was done, more than 90% of naive TCR sequences showed up just once, which made the naive abundance distributions much steeper than those of the memory subsets. The abundance of TCRs followed a power law with an exponent that differed between naive and memory subsets yet stayed consistent across the three individuals. RNA-based TCR counts may be affected by expression changes linked to T cell activation and differentiation. Single alpha or beta chain sequences, rather than paired alpha/beta receptors, were used to define clonotypes. Naive repertoires, especially CD8, contained a few larger clonotypes, possibly memory cells re-expressing CD45RA.

TCR alpha and beta chain libraries were amplified separately from the second PCR step onward. To determine each donor's CMV status, fresh PBMCs were stimulated overnight with CMV viral lysate, and IFNgamma production from CD4+ T cells was then assessed. CD4 T cells were positively selected using Miltenyi beads, after which CD8 T cells were positively selected from the CD4-negative fraction. Cells were stained for CD3, CD4, CD8, CD45RA, CD27 and a live/dead dye and were sorted on a BD Aria II into four subsets based on CD45RA and CD27. Blood came from three healthy volunteers, each fractionated into CD4 and CD8 T cells and then into four differentiation subsets. About 0.11 L of peripheral blood was taken from each donor, and PBMC were separated by density-gradient centrifugation on Ficoll-Paque PLUS. Sorted cells were lysed in RLT buffer, after which RNA was extracted using a Qiagen RNeasy kit and stored at -80 degrees C.

This clonotype was counted a few times. It lacks a known antigen. No base-level quality is on record; no much larger clone is a single base apart. The trim is 1 base for V and 1 base for J, with a gap of 8 bases between the germline ends. CDR1 and CDR2, looked up from the germline V gene, are MGHRA and YSYEKL. The CDR3 starts with the cysteine, ends with the phenylalanine, and has 14 residues. Only the CDR3 DNA stays, 42 bases, in frame from base 1. Receptors were amplified or captured by UMI-ligation and nested PCR. The beta constant-region primer was an equimolar mix of two oligonucleotides covering both TRBC1 and TRBC2. The ligated cDNA went through four rounds of PCR with nested alpha and beta constant-region primers together with the SP2 primer. A single-stranded oligonucleotide bearing the SP2 primer plus a 12-nucleotide UMI was ligated onto the 3' end of the cDNA by T4 RNA ligase 1. The ligation reaction was kept at 16 degrees C for roughly 18-25 hours. To avoid over-amplification, PCR2 was usually performed as a SYBR Green qPCR and halted once a predetermined threshold was reached. Agencourt AMPure XP magnetic beads were used for all purifications after the first. Libraries were quantified by Qubit and checked on a TapeStation, where a main peak was expected near 650 bp. Pooled libraries were sequenced on an Illumina MiSeq using v2 2x251 paired-end kits, and typically roughly 0.85-2 million reads were obtained per sample. Each sample's library went into the pool at 4 to 5 nM, and about 4.5-7.5% PhiX was added to help with cluster recognition. The authors processed their data as follows. FASTQ reads processed by Demultiplexor were assigned V and J genes by Decombinator through tag matching that tolerated a single base-pair mismatch. Collapsinator used UMIs to correct both sequencing errors and frequency errors arising from PCR heterogeneity. TCRs were translated and CDR3s were extracted from the conserved cysteine to the FGXG phenylalanine by CDR3Translator, with non-productive sequences being flagged. Gini, Shannon entropy and inverse Simpson indices were calculated on repertoires subsampled to equal numbers of UMI-defined TCRs. Within the linear range, a power law was fitted to clonotype abundance distributions using maximum likelihood. On one naive CD8 sample, the pipeline and MIGEC gave similar UMI counts, unique TCR numbers and clonal distributions. In one analysis, naive TCRs also found in any memory subset of the same donor were removed from the naive repertoire. The repertoires were searched for some 7,300 CMV-associated CDR3 sequences that had been compiled from VDJdb and a published dataset. TCRdb redid the processing of the public reads, applying fastp at Q25 and MiXCR, and retained in-frame beta chains. CDR3 protein duplicates are merged, each entry listing the most common genes and DNA. TCRdb's processing, not the authors', yielded these V and J calls. The sample records over 110,000 distinct CDR3 sequences, more than 15% of which are singletons. About 0.63% of the sample lies in the top ten.

Recombination linked TRBV4-1 to TRBJ2-7, with the D gene too uncertain to name. This clonotype was obtained from a human donor in good health. Sequencing was done on a sample of naive CD8+ T cells from blood. The sample's cell subset or site label is to be understood as: naive T cells, CD45RA high CD27+. The CDR3 protein: CASSQGPISYEQYF. The nucleotides are TGCGCCAGCAGCCAAGGCCCGATTTCCTACGAGCAGTACTTC.